This is a list of T cell receptor beta chains from one sample in a study of T cell responses to AZD1222 COVID-19 vaccine. Only in-frame clones appear in the TCRdb table, and some are missing; sequencing was by immunoSEQ multiplex PCR. This table has approximately 110,000 clones, nearly 90% appearing once. This specimen was peripheral blood, taken 28 days after the second AZD1222 dose. The receptors shown here come from an adult who received the AZD1222 COVID-19 vaccine. Each CDR3 is given with its conserved first and last residue. The D gene is left open where the match is weak. The size field is filled for only some rows; it gives once, few, many or a size class.

CDR3nt	CDR3aa	abundance	j_gene	v_gene	d_gene
TGTGCCAGCAGCTTATCCAAGAACACTGAAGCTTTCTTT	CASSLSKNTEAFF	-	TRBJ1-1	TRBV7-3	-
TGTGCCAGCAGCTCATTAGCTGTCACGAACACCGGGGAGCTGTTTTTT	CASSSLAVTNTGELFF	-	TRBJ2-2	TRBV5-5	-
TGTGCCAGCAGTCGACAGGGTTCGCCGGACACTGAAGCTTTCTTT	CASSRQGSPDTEAFF	-	TRBJ1-1	TRBV5-6	TRBD1
TGTGCCAGCAGTCGGGGACAGAGCCCGCTGTACTTC	CASSRGQSPLYF	-	TRBJ2-7	TRBV27	TRBD1
TGTGCCTGGACCAAAACAGGGAATCAGCCCCAGCATTTT	CAWTKTGNQPQHF	-	TRBJ1-5	TRBV30	-
TGCGCCAGCAGCATCGGACGAACGAACACTGAAGCTTTCTTT	CASSIGRTNTEAFF	few	TRBJ1-1	TRBV5-1	-
TGTGCCAGCAGCCCCCCCCAGGGGTCCTACAATGAGCAGTTCTTC	CASSPPQGSYNEQFF	-	TRBJ2-1	TRBV9	-
TGTGCCAGCAGTGCGCACAGGGCCTATGGCTACACCTTC	CASSAHRAYGYTF	-	TRBJ1-2	TRBV27	-
TGCGCCAGCAGCCAAGGGGCGGGGGCTGGAAACACCATATATTTT	CASSQGAGAGNTIYF	-	TRBJ1-3	TRBV4-1	-
TGTGCCAGCTCACGTCTACAGGGATACGAGCAGTACTTC	CASSRLQGYEQYF	-	TRBJ2-7	TRBV18	-
TGTGCCAGCAGCTCAGTCCGGGGAACCACCGGGGAGCTGTTTTTT	CASSSVRGTTGELFF	-	TRBJ2-2	TRBV9	-
TGCGCCAGCAGCTTGGAGACTAGCGGGAATGTAGGCCTTTTCTTC	CASSLETSGNVGLFF	-	TRBJ2-1	TRBV5-1	TRBD2
TGTGCCAGTAGTAGCGACACATATTCACCCCTCCACTTT	CASSSDTYSPLHF	-	TRBJ1-6	TRBV19	-
TGTGCCACCCTCCGGGACAGGGGTACAGATACGCAGTATTTT	CATLRDRGTDTQYF	-	TRBJ2-3	TRBV10-3	TRBD1
TGTGCCAGCAGTCCGGTGCGGGGCTCGGGCTACACCTTC	CASSPVRGSGYTF	-	TRBJ1-2	TRBV2	-
TGTGCCAGCGCCAACTTCGCCACTAGCGGGAACAATGAGCAGTTCTTC	CASANFATSGNNEQFF	-	TRBJ2-1	TRBV7-2	TRBD2
TGTGCCAGTAGACTAATGGAAGGAGGCAATCAGCCCCAGCATTTT	CASRLMEGGNQPQHF	-	TRBJ1-5	TRBV19	-
TGTGCCAGCAGCTTAGGCGGGGCCGAAAACATTCAGTACTTC	CASSLGGAENIQYF	-	TRBJ2-4	TRBV7-6	-
TGTGCCAGCAGCCAAAAAAGAGGACACCACGGTGAAAAACTGTTTTTT	CASSQKRGHHGEKLFF	-	TRBJ1-4	TRBV4-2	-
TGCGCCAGCAGCTTAACGGGAGGCAACGGCAATGAGCAGTTCTTC	CASSLTGGNGNEQFF	once	TRBJ2-1	TRBV5-1	TRBD2
TGTGCCATCCAGTCCGGGACAGAGAACACCGGGGAGCTGTTTTTT	CAIQSGTENTGELFF	-	TRBJ2-2	TRBV10-3	TRBD1
TGTGCTAGCAGCTTAATGAGAGACACAGGGAGAAACACCATATATTTT	CASSLMRDTGRNTIYF	few	TRBJ1-3	TRBV7-7	-
TGCGCCAGCAGCCAACCCGGGAGGGCCCAAGAGACCCAGTACTTC	CASSQPGRAQETQYF	-	TRBJ2-5	TRBV4-1	TRBD2
TGTGCCAGCAGCCCACTAGCCGGGACAGGGAGAGGGTCACCCCTCCACTTT	CASSPLAGTGRGSPLHF	-	TRBJ1-6	TRBV3-1/TRBV3-2	TRBD1
TGTGCCAGCAGCTTGGGGTTGAAGGGGAGCACTGAAGCTTTCTTT	CASSLGLKGSTEAFF	few	TRBJ1-1	TRBV5-8	-
TGTGCCTGGAGGTCCCTCACAGATACGCAGTATTTT	CAWRSLTDTQYF	-	TRBJ2-3	TRBV30	-
TGTGCCTGGAGTGTATCTCCGGGAGGTTATTACTTC	CAWSVSPGGYYF	-	TRBJ2-7	TRBV30	TRBD2
TGTGCCAGCAGTTTGGGTCAGTTCAAAAACATTCAGTACTTC	CASSLGQFKNIQYF	-	TRBJ2-4	TRBV28	-
TGCGCCAGCAGCCAAGTATCTCTCTCCGGGGATGGCTACACCTTC	CASSQVSLSGDGYTF	-	TRBJ1-2	TRBV4-1	-
TGTGCCAGCAGCTCGACAGGGGGCCTAGCCAAAAACATTCAGTACTTC	CASSSTGGLAKNIQYF	-	TRBJ2-4	TRBV7-9	TRBD1
TGTGCCAGTAGCCTTCTATCCGGGACAGCCAACTATGGCTACACCTTC	CASSLLSGTANYGYTF	-	TRBJ1-2	TRBV19	TRBD1
TGTGCCAGCAGCCAAGAGCGGGCGGGGAACTATGGCTACACCTTC	CASSQERAGNYGYTF	-	TRBJ1-2	TRBV4-2	-
TGTGCCACTAGTGCCCGCTCGCGGGGAAGCACAGATACGCAGTATTTT	CATSARSRGSTDTQYF	once	TRBJ2-3	TRBV2	-
TGTGCCAGTAGCGCTACGACAGGGAGCAATCAGCCCCAGCATTTT	CASSATTGSNQPQHF	-	TRBJ1-5	TRBV19	TRBD1
TGTGCCAGCAGCTTGGAGGTGAGCACAGATACGCAGTATTTT	CASSLEVSTDTQYF	-	TRBJ2-3	TRBV5-5	-
TGTGCCAGCAGCCCTCAGGGACAGGGATCTCAGCCCCAGCATTTT	CASSPQGQGSQPQHF	-	TRBJ1-5	TRBV6-2/TRBV6-3	TRBD1
TGTGCCAGCAGTTTAAAAGGGAAAGGGTGGGACTATGGCTACACCTTC	CASSLKGKGWDYGYTF	few	TRBJ1-2	TRBV28	-
TGTGCCAGCAGTTACGGTGAGACCGAGCAGTACTTC	CASSYGETEQYF	-	TRBJ2-7	TRBV6-5	-
TGTGCCAGCAGCATGCAGGGGAATCAGCCCCAGCATTTT	CASSMQGNQPQHF	-	TRBJ1-5	TRBV7-9	-
TGTGCCAGCAGTTACCAAAGCACAGATACGCAGTATTTT	CASSYQSTDTQYF	-	TRBJ2-3	TRBV6-6	-